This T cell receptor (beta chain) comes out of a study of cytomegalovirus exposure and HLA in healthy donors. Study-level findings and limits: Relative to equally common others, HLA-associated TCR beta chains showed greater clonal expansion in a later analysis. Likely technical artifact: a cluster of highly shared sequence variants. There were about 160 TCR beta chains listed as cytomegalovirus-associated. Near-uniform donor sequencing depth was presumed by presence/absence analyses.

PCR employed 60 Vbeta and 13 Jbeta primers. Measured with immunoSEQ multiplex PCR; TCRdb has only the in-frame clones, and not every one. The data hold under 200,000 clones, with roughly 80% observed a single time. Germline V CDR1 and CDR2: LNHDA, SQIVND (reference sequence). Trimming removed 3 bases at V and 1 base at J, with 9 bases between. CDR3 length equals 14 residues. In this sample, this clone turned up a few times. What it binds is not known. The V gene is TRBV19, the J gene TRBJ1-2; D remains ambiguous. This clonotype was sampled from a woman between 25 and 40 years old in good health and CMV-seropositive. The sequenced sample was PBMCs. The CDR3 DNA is TGTGCCAGTAGTATGTACAGAAATAACTATGGCTACACCTTC. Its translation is CASSMYRNNYGYTF.